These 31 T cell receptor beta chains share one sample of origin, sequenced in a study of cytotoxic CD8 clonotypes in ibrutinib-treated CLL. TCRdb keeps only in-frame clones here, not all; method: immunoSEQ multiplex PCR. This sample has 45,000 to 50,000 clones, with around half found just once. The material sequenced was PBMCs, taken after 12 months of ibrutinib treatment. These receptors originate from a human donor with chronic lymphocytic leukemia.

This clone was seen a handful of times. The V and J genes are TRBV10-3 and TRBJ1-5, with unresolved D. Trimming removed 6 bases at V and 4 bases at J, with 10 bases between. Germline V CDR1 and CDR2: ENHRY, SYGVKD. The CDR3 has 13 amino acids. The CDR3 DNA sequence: TGTGCCATCAGCCCGGGTTTGAATCAGCCCCAGCATTTT. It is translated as CAISPGLNQPQHF.

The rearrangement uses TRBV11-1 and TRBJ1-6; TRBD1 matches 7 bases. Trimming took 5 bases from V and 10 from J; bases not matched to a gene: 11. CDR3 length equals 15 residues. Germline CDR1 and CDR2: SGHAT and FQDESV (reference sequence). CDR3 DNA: TGTGCCAGCAGCAACCTCGCAGGGGGGGAATCACCCCTCCACTTT. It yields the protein CASSNLAGGESPLHF.

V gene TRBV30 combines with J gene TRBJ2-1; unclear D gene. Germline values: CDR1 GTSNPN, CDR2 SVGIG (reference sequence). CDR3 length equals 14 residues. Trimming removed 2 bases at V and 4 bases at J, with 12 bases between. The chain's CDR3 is CAWSSELVYNEQFF. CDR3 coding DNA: TGTGCCTGGAGTAGTGAGCTTGTGTACAATGAGCAGTTCTTC. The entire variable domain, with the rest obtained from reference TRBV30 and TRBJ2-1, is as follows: SQTIHQWPATLVQPVGSPLSLECTVEGTSNPNLYWYRQAAGRGLQLLFYSVGIGQISSEVPQNLSASRPQDRQFILSSKKLLLSDSGFYLCAWSSELVYNEQFFGPGTRLTVL.

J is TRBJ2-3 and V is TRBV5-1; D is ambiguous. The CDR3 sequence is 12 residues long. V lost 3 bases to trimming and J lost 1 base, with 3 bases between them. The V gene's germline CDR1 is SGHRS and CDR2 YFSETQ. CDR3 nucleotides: TGCGCCAGCAGCTCGGGCACAGATACGCAGTATTTT. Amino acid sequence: CASSSGTDTQYF.

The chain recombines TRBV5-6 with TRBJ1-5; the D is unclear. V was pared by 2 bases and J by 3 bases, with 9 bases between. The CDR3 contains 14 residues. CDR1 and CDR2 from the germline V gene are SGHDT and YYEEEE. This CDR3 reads CASSLGLDNQPQHF. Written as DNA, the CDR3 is TGTGCCAGCAGCTTAGGGTTAGACAATCAGCCCCAGCATTTT.

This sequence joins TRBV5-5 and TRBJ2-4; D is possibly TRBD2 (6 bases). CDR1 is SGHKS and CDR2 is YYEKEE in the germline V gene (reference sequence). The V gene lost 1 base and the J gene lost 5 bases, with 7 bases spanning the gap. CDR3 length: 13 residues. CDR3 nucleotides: TGTGCCAGCAGCTTGCCGGGGGAAAACATTCAGTACTTC. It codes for CASSLPGENIQYF. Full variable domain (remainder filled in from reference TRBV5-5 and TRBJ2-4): DAGVTQSPTHLIKTRGQQVTLRCSPISGHKSVSWYQQVLGQGPQFIFQYYEKEERGRGNFPDRFSARQFPNYSSELNVNALLLGDSALYLCASSLPGENIQYFGAGTRLSVL.

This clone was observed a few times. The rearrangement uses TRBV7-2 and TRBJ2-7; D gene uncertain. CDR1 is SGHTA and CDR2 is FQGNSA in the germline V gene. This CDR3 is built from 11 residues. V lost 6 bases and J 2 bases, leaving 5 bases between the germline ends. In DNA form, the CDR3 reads TGTGCCAGCAGTTCCCCCTACGAGCAGTACTTC. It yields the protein CASSSPYEQYF.

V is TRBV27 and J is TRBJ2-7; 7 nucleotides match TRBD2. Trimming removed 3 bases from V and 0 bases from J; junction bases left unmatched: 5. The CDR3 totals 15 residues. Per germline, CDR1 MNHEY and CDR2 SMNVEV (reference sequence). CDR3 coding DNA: TGTGCCAGCAGTTTTTCAGGACTAGACTCCTACGAGCAGTACTTC. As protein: CASSFSGLDSYEQYF.

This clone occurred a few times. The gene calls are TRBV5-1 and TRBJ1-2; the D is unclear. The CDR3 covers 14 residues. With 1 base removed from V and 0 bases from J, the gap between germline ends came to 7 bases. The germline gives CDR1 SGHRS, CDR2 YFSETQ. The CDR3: CASSLNGANYGYTF. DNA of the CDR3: TGCGCCAGCAGCTTGAATGGAGCTAACTATGGCTACACCTTC. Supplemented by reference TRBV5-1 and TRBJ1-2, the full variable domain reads KAGVTQTPRYLIKTRGQQVTLSCSPISGHRSVSWYQQTPGQGLQFLFEYFSETQRNKGNFPGRFSGRQFSNSRSEMNVSTLELGDSALYLCASSLNGANYGYTFGSGTRLTVV.

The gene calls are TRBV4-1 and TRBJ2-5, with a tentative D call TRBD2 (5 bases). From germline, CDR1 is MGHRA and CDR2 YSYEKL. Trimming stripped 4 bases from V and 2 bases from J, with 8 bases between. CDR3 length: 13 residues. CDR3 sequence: CASSRGGQETQYF. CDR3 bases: TGCGCCAGCAGCCGCGGAGGACAAGAGACCCAGTACTTC.

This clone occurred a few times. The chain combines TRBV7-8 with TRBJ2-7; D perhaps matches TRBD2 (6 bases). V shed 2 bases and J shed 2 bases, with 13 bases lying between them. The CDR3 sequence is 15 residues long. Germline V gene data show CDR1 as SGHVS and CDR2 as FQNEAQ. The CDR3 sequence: CASSLRASAAYEQYF. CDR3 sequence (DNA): TGTGCCAGCAGCTTAAGGGCTAGCGCAGCCTACGAGCAGTACTTC. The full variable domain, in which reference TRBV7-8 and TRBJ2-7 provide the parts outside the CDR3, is GAGVSQSPRYKVAKRGQDVALRCDPISGHVSLFWYQQALGQGPEFLTYFQNEAQLDKSGLPSDRFFAERPEGSVSTLKIQRTQQEDSAVYLCASSLRASAAYEQYFGPGTRLTVT.

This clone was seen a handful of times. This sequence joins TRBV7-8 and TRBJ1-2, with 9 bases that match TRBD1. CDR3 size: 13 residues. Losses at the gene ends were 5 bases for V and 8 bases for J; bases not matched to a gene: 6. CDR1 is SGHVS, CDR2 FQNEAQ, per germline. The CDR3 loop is CASSRDREPGYTF. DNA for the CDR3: TGTGCCAGCAGCCGGGACAGGGAACCGGGCTACACCTTC.

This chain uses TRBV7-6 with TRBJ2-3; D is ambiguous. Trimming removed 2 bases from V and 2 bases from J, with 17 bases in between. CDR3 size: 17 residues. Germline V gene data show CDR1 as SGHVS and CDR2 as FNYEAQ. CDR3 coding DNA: TGTGCCAGCAGCTTAAAGGAAACCCTAAGGCACACAGATACGCAGTATTTT. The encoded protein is CASSLKETLRHTDTQYF.

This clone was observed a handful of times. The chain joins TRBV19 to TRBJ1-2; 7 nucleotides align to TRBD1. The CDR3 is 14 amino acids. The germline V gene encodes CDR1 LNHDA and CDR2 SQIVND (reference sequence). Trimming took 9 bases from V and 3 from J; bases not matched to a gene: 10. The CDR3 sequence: CASRSRGEDYGYTF. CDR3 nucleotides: TGTGCCAGCCGAAGCAGGGGGGAGGACTATGGCTACACCTTC.

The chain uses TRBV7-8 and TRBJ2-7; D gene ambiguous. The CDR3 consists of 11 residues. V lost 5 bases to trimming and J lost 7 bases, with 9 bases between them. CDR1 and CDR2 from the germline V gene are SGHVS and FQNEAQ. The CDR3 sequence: CASSAVGEQYF. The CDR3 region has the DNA TGTGCCAGCAGCGCCGTCGGGGAGCAGTACTTC. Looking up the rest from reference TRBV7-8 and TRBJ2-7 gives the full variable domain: GAGVSQSPRYKVAKRGQDVALRCDPISGHVSLFWYQQALGQGPEFLTYFQNEAQLDKSGLPSDRFFAERPEGSVSTLKIQRTQQEDSAVYLCASSAVGEQYFGPGTRLTVT.

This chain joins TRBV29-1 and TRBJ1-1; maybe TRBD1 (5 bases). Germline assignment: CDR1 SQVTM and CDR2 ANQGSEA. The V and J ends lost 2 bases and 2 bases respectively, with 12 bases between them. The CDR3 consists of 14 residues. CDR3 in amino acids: CSVERPGLNTEAFF. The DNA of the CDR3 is TGCAGCGTTGAACGTCCGGGACTTAACACTGAAGCTTTCTTT.

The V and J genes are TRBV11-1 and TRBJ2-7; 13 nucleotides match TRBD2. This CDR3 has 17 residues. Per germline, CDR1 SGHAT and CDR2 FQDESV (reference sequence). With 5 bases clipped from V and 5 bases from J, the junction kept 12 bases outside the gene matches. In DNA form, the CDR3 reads TGTGCCAGCAGCCACAACAAAGGGACTAGCGGGATGCACGAGCAGTACTTC. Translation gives CASSHNKGTSGMHEQYF.

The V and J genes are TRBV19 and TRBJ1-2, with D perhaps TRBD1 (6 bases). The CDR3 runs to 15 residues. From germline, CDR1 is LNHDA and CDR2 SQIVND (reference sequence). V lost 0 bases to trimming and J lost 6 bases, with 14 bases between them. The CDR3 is CASSIEGTGIDGYTF. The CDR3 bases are TGTGCCAGTAGTATAGAGGGAACAGGGATCGATGGCTACACCTTC.

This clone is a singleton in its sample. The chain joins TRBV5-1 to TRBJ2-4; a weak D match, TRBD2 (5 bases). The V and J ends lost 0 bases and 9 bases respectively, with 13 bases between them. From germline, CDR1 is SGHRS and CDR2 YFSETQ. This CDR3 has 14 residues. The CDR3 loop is CASSLADFGIIQYF. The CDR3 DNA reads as TGCGCCAGCAGCTTGGCGGACTTTGGGATCATTCAGTACTTC. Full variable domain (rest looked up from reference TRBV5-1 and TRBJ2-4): KAGVTQTPRYLIKTRGQQVTLSCSPISGHRSVSWYQQTPGQGLQFLFEYFSETQRNKGNFPGRFSGRQFSNSRSEMNVSTLELGDSALYLCASSLADFGIIQYFGAGTRLSVL.

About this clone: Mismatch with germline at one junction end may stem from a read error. CDR3 in DNA: TGTGCCAGCAGTCTCCACTCGGACAGGCACTTC. Amino acids: CASSLHSDRHF. The chain is built from TRBV28 and TRBJ2-7; 7 positions match TRBD1. This CDR3 spans 11 amino acids. From germline, CDR1 is MDHEN and CDR2 SYDVKM.

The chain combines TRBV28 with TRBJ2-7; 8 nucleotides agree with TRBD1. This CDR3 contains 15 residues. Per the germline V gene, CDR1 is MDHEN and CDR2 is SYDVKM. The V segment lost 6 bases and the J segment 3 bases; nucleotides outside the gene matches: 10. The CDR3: CASSSSGQVDYEQYF. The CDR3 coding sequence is TGTGCCAGCAGCTCTTCGGGACAGGTAGACTACGAGCAGTACTTC.

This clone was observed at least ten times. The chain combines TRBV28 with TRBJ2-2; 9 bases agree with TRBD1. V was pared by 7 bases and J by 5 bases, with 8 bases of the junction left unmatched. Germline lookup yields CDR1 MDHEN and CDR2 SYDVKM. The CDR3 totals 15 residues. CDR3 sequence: CASTGDRVRTGELFF. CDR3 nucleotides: TGTGCCAGCACTGGGGACAGGGTACGGACCGGGGAGCTGTTTTTT. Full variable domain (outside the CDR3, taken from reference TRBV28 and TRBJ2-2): DVKVTQSSRYLVKRTGEKVFLECVQDMDHENMFWYRQDPGLGLRLIYFSYDVKMKEKGDIPEGYSVSREKKERFSLILESASTNQTSMYLCASTGDRVRTGELFFGEGSRLTVL.

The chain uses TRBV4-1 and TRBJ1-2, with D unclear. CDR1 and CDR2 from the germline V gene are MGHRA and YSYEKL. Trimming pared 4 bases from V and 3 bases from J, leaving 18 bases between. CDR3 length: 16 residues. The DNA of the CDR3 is TGCGCCAGCAGCCCGTGGGCAGGCCATTCCGACTATGGCTACACCTTC. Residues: CASSPWAGHSDYGYTF.

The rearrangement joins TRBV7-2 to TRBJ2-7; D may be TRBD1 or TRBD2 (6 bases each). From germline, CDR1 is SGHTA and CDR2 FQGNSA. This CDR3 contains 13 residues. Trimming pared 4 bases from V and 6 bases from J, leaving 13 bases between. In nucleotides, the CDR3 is TGTGCCAGCAGCTCCAGGGGACTCCTCGAGCAGTACTTC. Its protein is CASSSRGLLEQYF.

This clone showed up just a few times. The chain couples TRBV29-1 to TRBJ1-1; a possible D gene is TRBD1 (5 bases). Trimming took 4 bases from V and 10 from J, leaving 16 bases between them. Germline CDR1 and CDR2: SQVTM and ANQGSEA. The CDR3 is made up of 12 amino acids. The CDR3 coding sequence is TGCAGCGTTGTGGTCCAGGGATTTACAGCTTTCTTT. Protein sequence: CSVVVQGFTAFF. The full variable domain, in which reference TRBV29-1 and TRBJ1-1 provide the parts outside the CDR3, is SAVISQKPSRDICQRGTSLTIQCQVDSQVTMMFWYRQQPGQSLTLIATANQGSEATYESGFVIDKFPISRPNLTFSTLTVSNMSPEDSSIYLCSVVVQGFTAFFGQGTRLTVV.

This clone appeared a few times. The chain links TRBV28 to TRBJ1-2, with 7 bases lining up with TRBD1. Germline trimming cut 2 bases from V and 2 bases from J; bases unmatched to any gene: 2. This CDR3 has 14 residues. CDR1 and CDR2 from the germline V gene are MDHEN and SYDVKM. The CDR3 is CASSLMDRNYGYTF. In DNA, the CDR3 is TGTGCCAGCAGTTTAATGGACAGGAACTATGGCTACACCTTC.

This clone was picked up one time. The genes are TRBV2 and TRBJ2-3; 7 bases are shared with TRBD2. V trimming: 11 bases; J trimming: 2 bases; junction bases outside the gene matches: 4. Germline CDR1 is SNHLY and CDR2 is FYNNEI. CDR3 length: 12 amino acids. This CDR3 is CAGEGLTDTQYF. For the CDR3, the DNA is TGTGCCGGGGAGGGTCTCACAGATACGCAGTATTTT.

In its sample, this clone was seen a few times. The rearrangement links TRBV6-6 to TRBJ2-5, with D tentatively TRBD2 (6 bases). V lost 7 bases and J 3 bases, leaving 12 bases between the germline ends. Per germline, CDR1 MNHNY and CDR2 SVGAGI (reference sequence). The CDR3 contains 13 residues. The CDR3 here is CASTPPGEETQYF. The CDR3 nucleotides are TGTGCCAGCACCCCGCCGGGGGAAGAGACCCAGTACTTC.

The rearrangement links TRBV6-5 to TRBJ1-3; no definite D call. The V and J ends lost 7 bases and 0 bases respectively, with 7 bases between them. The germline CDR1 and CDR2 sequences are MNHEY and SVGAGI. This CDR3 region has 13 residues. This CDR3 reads CASTTFSGNTIYF. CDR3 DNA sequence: TGTGCCAGCACCACATTCTCTGGAAACACCATATATTTT.

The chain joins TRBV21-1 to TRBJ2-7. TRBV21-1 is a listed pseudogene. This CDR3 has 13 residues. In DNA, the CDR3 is TGTGCCAGCAGCAAAAGGGGAGCCTACGAGCAGTACTTC. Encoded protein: CASSKRGAYEQYF.

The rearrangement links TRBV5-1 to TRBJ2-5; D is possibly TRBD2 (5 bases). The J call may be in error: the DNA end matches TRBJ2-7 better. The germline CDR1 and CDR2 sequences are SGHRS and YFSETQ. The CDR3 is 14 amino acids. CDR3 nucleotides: TGCGCCAGCAGCTTGAACGTAGCGAAGTACGAGCAGTACTTC. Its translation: CASSLNVAKYEQYF.